This paragraph covers one T cell receptor beta chain sequence. What this receptor recognizes is not known. No per-base quality is available; no much larger clone lies one base away. V lost 4 bases and J lost 2 bases, and the count of bases not matched to a germline gene is 3. The germline V gene (reference sequence) sets CDR1 to GTSNPN and CDR2 to SVGIG. From its cysteine to its phenylalanine, the CDR3 spans 14 amino acids. The entry retains the CDR3 DNA only, 42 bases that are in frame from base 1. The data originate from a study of technical replicates of blood from a few donors (TCRdb year 2017). The protocol used for the library was the immunoSEQ multiplex PCR assay. What TCRdb holds here is the immuneACCESS table cut down to in-frame rearrangements. Part of the clones is not present; checked against another copy, under half of the missing clones reflect an unresolved V gene, and the others are unexplained. The sample profile shows tens of thousands of clones; approximately 95% of them were found once. Roughly 0.25% of the sample comes from the top ten.

The specimen sequenced was T cells isolated from PBMCs. Rearrangement joined TRBV30 to TRBJ1-4, and 8 bases in between align with TRBD1. This TCR came from a human donor in good health. The DNA sequence is as follows: TGTGCCTGGACTCAGGGGGCGACTAATGAAAAACTGTTTTTT. Translated, this gives CAWTQGATNEKLFF.